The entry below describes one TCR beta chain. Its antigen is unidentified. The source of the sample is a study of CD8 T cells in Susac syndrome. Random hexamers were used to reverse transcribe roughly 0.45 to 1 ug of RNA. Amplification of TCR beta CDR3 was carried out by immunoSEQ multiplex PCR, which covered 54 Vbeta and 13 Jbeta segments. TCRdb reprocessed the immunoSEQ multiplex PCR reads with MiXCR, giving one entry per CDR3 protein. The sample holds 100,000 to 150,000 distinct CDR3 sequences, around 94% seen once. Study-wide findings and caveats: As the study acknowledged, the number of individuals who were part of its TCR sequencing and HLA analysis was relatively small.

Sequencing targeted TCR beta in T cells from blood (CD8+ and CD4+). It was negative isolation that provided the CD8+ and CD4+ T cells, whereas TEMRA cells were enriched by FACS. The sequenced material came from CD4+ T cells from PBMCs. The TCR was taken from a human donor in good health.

CDR3 DNA sequence: TGTGCCAGCAGCCCACTTGGGACCTCCGGACAGGTGGAGACCCAGTACTTC. Translating gives CASSPLGTSGQVETQYF. The chain is built from TRBV7-9 and TRBJ2-5; 7 bases fit TRBD1. Germline V gives CDR1 SEHNR, CDR2 FQNEAQ (reference sequence). J was trimmed by 5 bases and V by 5 bases; bases with no gene match: 17. This CDR3 contains 17 residues.